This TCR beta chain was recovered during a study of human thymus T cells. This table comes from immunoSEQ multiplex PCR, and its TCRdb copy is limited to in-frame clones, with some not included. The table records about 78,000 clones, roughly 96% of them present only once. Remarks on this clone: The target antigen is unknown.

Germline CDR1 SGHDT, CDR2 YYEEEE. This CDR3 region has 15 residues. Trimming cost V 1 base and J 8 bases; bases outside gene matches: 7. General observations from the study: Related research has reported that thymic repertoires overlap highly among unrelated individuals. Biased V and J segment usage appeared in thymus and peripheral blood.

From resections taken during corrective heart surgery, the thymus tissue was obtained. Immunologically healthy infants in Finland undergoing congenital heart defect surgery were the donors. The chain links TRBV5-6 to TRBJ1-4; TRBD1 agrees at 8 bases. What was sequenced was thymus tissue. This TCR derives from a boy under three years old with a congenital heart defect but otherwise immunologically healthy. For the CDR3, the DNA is TGTGCCAGCAGCTTGATAAGGACAGGGAGGGAAAAACTGTTTTTT. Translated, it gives CASSLIRTGREKLFF.